This is a list of T cell receptor beta chains from one sample in a study of a mutant IDH1 vaccine in newly diagnosed glioma. Antigens for these TCRs are unknown. Produced via immunoSEQ multiplex PCR; TCRdb's table is partial and in-frame only. The table lists roughly 38,000 clones, over 75% of them singletons. The material sequenced was PBMCs, taken from a glioma patient whose treatment included an IDH1 peptide vaccine. The source of these receptors is a man in his forties or fifties with glioma. Both conserved end residues are part of each CDR3. D genes are given only for firm matches. Only some rows state a clone size, as once, few, many or a class for expanded clones.

cdr3_aa: CASPEGGEYQGRLKKLFF
cdr3_nt: TGTGCCAGTCCGGAGGGGGGGGAATATCAGGGACGTTTGAAAAAACTGTTTTTT
j_call: TRBJ1-4
v_call: TRBV25-1
clone_size: .
d_call: .

cdr3_aa: CASSPPRGADNEKLFF
cdr3_nt: TGTGCCAGCAGCCCACCCCGGGGGGCCGATAATGAAAAACTGTTTTTT
j_call: TRBJ1-4
v_call: TRBV7-9
clone_size: .
d_call: .

cdr3_aa: CASRPSGQAGFF
cdr3_nt: TGTGCCAGCAGGCCCTCAGGACAGGCAGGGTTCTTC
j_call: TRBJ2-1
v_call: TRBV2
clone_size: .
d_call: TRBD1

cdr3_aa: CASSQGTAQETQYF
cdr3_nt: TGTGCTAGCAGCCAGGGGACAGCGCAAGAGACCCAGTACTTC
j_call: TRBJ2-5
v_call: TRBV7-7
clone_size: .
d_call: TRBD1

cdr3_aa: CASSYEGAEAFF
cdr3_nt: TGTGCCAGCAGCTACGAGGGGGCGGAAGCTTTCTTT
j_call: TRBJ1-1
v_call: TRBV6-6
clone_size: .
d_call: TRBD1

cdr3_aa: CALGRVEKLFF
cdr3_nt: TGTGCCTTGGGGCGGGTTGAAAAACTGTTTTTT
j_call: TRBJ1-4
v_call: TRBV28
clone_size: .
d_call: .

cdr3_aa: CASRRLAGTMGQFF
cdr3_nt: TGTGCCTCAAGGAGACTAGCGGGGACCATGGGGCAGTTCTTC
j_call: TRBJ2-1
v_call: TRBV27
clone_size: .
d_call: TRBD2

cdr3_aa: CASSLNTGPQETQYF
cdr3_nt: TGCGCCAGCAGCTTAAATACGGGCCCACAAGAGACCCAGTACTTC
j_call: TRBJ2-5
v_call: TRBV5-1
clone_size: .
d_call: .

cdr3_aa: CASSLLEGASSYNEQFF
cdr3_nt: TGTGCCAGCAGCCTCCTGGAGGGAGCTAGCTCCTACAATGAGCAGTTCTTC
j_call: TRBJ2-1
v_call: TRBV4-2
clone_size: .
d_call: .

cdr3_aa: CASSSLGGTNTGELFF
cdr3_nt: TGCGCCAGCAGCTCCCTGGGGGGCACTAACACCGGGGAGCTGTTTTTT
j_call: TRBJ2-2
v_call: TRBV5-1
clone_size: .
d_call: .

cdr3_aa: CASSDGFSYNEQFF
cdr3_nt: TGTGCCAGCAGTGACGGGTTCTCCTACAATGAGCAGTTCTTC
j_call: TRBJ2-1
v_call: TRBV6-1
clone_size: .
d_call: .

cdr3_aa: CASSEAGEGHSPLHF
cdr3_nt: TGTGCCAGCAGTGAAGCGGGGGAGGGACATTCACCCCTCCACTTT
j_call: TRBJ1-6
v_call: TRBV6-1
clone_size: once
d_call: .

cdr3_aa: CASSSLRGGDTEAFF
cdr3_nt: TGTGCCAGCAGCTCCCTACGTGGGGGCGATACTGAAGCTTTCTTT
j_call: TRBJ1-1
v_call: TRBV14
clone_size: .
d_call: .

cdr3_aa: CASSERSSPDDEQFF
cdr3_nt: TGTGCCAGCAGCGAAAGGTCCAGTCCGGACGATGAGCAGTTCTTC
j_call: TRBJ2-1
v_call: TRBV7-9
clone_size: once
d_call: .

cdr3_aa: CASSLAGTGWRPTDTQYF
cdr3_nt: TGTGCCAGCAGCTTGGCCGGGACAGGTTGGAGGCCCACAGATACGCAGTATTTT
j_call: TRBJ2-3
v_call: TRBV5-4
clone_size: .
d_call: TRBD1

cdr3_aa: CASSRTGQQETQYF
cdr3_nt: TGTGCCAGCAGTCGGACGGGACAGCAAGAGACCCAGTACTTC
j_call: TRBJ2-5
v_call: TRBV6-5
clone_size: .
d_call: TRBD1

cdr3_aa: CASSGWTGWGDQPQHF
cdr3_nt: TGTGCCAGCAGCGGATGGACAGGGTGGGGAGATCAGCCCCAGCATTTT
j_call: TRBJ1-5
v_call: TRBV5-6
clone_size: .
d_call: TRBD1

cdr3_aa: CASSPLRVEQETQYF
cdr3_nt: TGTGCCAGCAGCCCCCTAAGGGTGGAACAAGAGACCCAGTACTTC
j_call: TRBJ2-5
v_call: TRBV13
clone_size: .
d_call: .

cdr3_aa: CASSYSGGHTEAFF
cdr3_nt: TGTGCCAGCAGTTACTCAGGCGGTCACACTGAAGCTTTCTTT
j_call: TRBJ1-1
v_call: TRBV6-5
clone_size: .
d_call: .

cdr3_aa: CASSLRQGSNQPQHF
cdr3_nt: TGTGCCAGCAGCCTCCGACAGGGAAGCAACCAGCCCCAGCATTTT
j_call: TRBJ1-5
v_call: TRBV13
clone_size: .
d_call: TRBD1

cdr3_aa: CASSERRGDYGYTF
cdr3_nt: TGTGCCAGCAGTGAACGAAGGGGGGACTATGGCTACACCTTC
j_call: TRBJ1-2
v_call: TRBV2
clone_size: few
d_call: .

cdr3_aa: CASQRASGNTIYF
cdr3_nt: TGCGCCAGCCAACGCGCCTCTGGAAACACCATATATTTT
j_call: TRBJ1-3
v_call: TRBV5-1
clone_size: once
d_call: .

cdr3_aa: CASSPGVHTDTQYF
cdr3_nt: TGTGCCAGCAGCCCTGGGGTGCACACAGATACGCAGTATTTT
j_call: TRBJ2-3
v_call: TRBV7-2
clone_size: .
d_call: .

cdr3_aa: CAISESMNANEKLFF
cdr3_nt: TGTGCCATCAGTGAGTCGATGAATGCTAATGAAAAACTGTTTTTT
j_call: TRBJ1-4
v_call: TRBV10-3
clone_size: .
d_call: .

cdr3_aa: CASSPTGKGPQETQYF
cdr3_nt: TGCGCCAGCAGCCCGACAGGGAAGGGGCCCCAAGAGACCCAGTACTTC
j_call: TRBJ2-5
v_call: TRBV4-1
clone_size: .
d_call: TRBD1

cdr3_aa: CASSPLNGNQPQHF
cdr3_nt: TGTGCCAGCAGTCCCCTAAACGGCAATCAGCCCCAGCATTTT
j_call: TRBJ1-5
v_call: TRBV27
clone_size: .
d_call: .

cdr3_aa: CASSLRGQGTEAFF
cdr3_nt: TGCGCCAGCAGCTTGAGGGGGCAGGGCACTGAAGCTTTCTTT
j_call: TRBJ1-1
v_call: TRBV5-1
clone_size: .
d_call: TRBD1

cdr3_aa: CASSPIRQGAYGYTF
cdr3_nt: TGTGCCAGCAGCCCGATCAGACAGGGAGCCTATGGCTACACCTTC
j_call: TRBJ1-2
v_call: TRBV5-6
clone_size: .
d_call: TRBD1

cdr3_aa: CASTRWGSDYQPQHF
cdr3_nt: TGTGCCAGCACTCGATGGGGCAGCGACTATCAGCCCCAGCATTTT
j_call: TRBJ1-5
v_call: TRBV28
clone_size: .
d_call: .

cdr3_aa: CASSDRDTEAFF
cdr3_nt: TGCGCCAGCAGCGACAGGGATACTGAAGCTTTCTTT
j_call: TRBJ1-1
v_call: TRBV5-1
clone_size: .
d_call: TRBD1

cdr3_aa: CASSPLFLGTSRTGNTIYF
cdr3_nt: TGTGCCAGCAGTCCACTTTTCCTTGGGACATCTCGCACTGGAAACACCATATATTTT
j_call: TRBJ1-3
v_call: TRBV2
clone_size: few
d_call: .

cdr3_aa: CASNTGGRETQYF
cdr3_nt: TGTGCCAGCAACACCGGGGGACGGGAGACCCAGTACTTC
j_call: TRBJ2-5
v_call: TRBV9
clone_size: .
d_call: .

cdr3_aa: CASSRTRGGTGANVLTF
cdr3_nt: TGTGCCAGCAGCCGCACGCGGGGGGGCACTGGGGCCAACGTCCTGACTTTC
j_call: TRBJ2-6
v_call: TRBV4-2
clone_size: once
d_call: TRBD2

cdr3_aa: CATLGGRSPYSGANVLTF
cdr3_nt: TGTGCCACCCTCGGGGGGAGGAGCCCGTACTCTGGGGCCAACGTCCTGACTTTC
j_call: TRBJ2-6
v_call: TRBV25-1
clone_size: medium-sized
d_call: TRBD2

cdr3_aa: CASNERGGILNTIYF
cdr3_nt: TGTGCCAGCAACGAACGGGGGGGGATTCTCAACACCATATATTTT
j_call: TRBJ1-3
v_call: TRBV2
clone_size: .
d_call: .

cdr3_aa: CASSLGQPNYGYTF
cdr3_nt: TGTGCCAGCAGTTTAGGACAGCCTAACTATGGCTACACCTTC
j_call: TRBJ1-2
v_call: TRBV28
clone_size: .
d_call: .

cdr3_aa: CASSFNPGLAGWDEQFF
cdr3_nt: TGTGCCAGCAGCTTTAACCCGGGACTAGCGGGGTGGGATGAGCAGTTCTTC
j_call: TRBJ2-1
v_call: TRBV7-6
clone_size: .
d_call: TRBD2

cdr3_aa: CASSQGAGTGELFF
cdr3_nt: TGTGCCAGCAGCCAGGGGGCTGGCACCGGGGAGCTGTTTTTT
j_call: TRBJ2-2
v_call: TRBV9
clone_size: .
d_call: TRBD1

cdr3_aa: CASSPGGNGEQYF
cdr3_nt: TGTGCCAGCAGCCCCGGGGGGAATGGCGAGCAGTACTTC
j_call: TRBJ2-7
v_call: TRBV7-3
clone_size: .
d_call: TRBD2

cdr3_aa: CASSQDPGTSASLAKNIQYF
cdr3_nt: TGCGCCAGCAGCCAAGACCCCGGGACTAGCGCGTCCCTAGCCAAAAACATTCAGTACTTC
j_call: TRBJ2-4
v_call: TRBV4-3
clone_size: .
d_call: TRBD2

cdr3_aa: CASSGTLNTEAFF
cdr3_nt: TGTGCCAGCAGTGGGACACTGAACACTGAAGCTTTCTTT
j_call: TRBJ1-1
v_call: TRBV5-6
clone_size: .
d_call: .

cdr3_aa: CASSIIFQPGDNEQFF
cdr3_nt: TGTGCCAGTAGTATTATTTTTCAGCCGGGGGACAATGAGCAGTTCTTC
j_call: TRBJ2-1
v_call: TRBV19
clone_size: .
d_call: .

cdr3_aa: CARFFLQGSTNYGYTF
cdr3_nt: TGTGCCAGGTTTTTTTTACAGGGGTCTACGAACTATGGCTACACCTTC
j_call: TRBJ1-2
v_call: TRBV6-4
clone_size: .
d_call: TRBD1

cdr3_aa: CASSLEGADYGYTF
cdr3_nt: TGTGCCAGCAGCTTAGAAGGGGCGGATTATGGCTACACCTTC
j_call: TRBJ1-2
v_call: TRBV7-2
clone_size: once
d_call: .